One and the same sample provided the 31 T cell receptor beta chains below, sequenced in a study of T-cell reconstitution after alpha-beta-depleted transplantation in children. Library preparation (for TCRbeta) was performed with unique molecular identifiers. TCRdb reprocessed the PCR reads via MiXCR and lists one record per CDR3 protein. The sample consists of 380,000 or so distinct CDR3 sequences, 13% of them appearing once. The specimen comprised PBMCs, sampled from the stem cell graft. Receptors were obtained from a human donor who donated a stem cell graft to a child with Fanconi anemia.

This clonotype was observed at least ten times. This chain links TRBV28 with TRBJ2-5; D is uncertain. The V end lost 1 base, the J end lost 3 bases, and 12 bases lay between the germline ends. CDR3 size: 15 residues. Germline CDR1 and CDR2: MDHEN and SYDVKM. CDR3 sequence reads: CASSLSGGREETQYF. CDR3 DNA sequence: TGTGCCAGCAGTTTATCCGGTGGTAGGGAAGAGACCCAGTACTTC.

This clonotype was observed at least ten times. V and J are TRBV29-1 and TRBJ2-2, with a possible D match to TRBD2 (5 bases). The V end lost 4 bases, the J end lost 0 bases, and 15 bases lay between the germline ends. This CDR3 contains 16 residues. Germline loops: CDR1 SQVTM, CDR2 ANQGSEA. DNA of the CDR3: TGCAGCGTTGGACTATTGGCACAGCCGAACACCGGGGAGCTGTTTTTT. This translates into CSVGLLAQPNTGELFF.

This clonotype was observed at least ten times. V gene TRBV25-1 combines with J gene TRBJ2-2, with TRBD1 matching 7 bases. After removal of 4 bases from V and 5 bases from J, the junction contained 4 bases not matched to a gene. This CDR3 is built from 14 residues. Looked up from germline, CDR1 is MGHDK and CDR2 is SYGVNS. The CDR3 reads CASSAPGGTGELFF. DNA of the CDR3: TGTGCCAGCAGTGCCCCAGGGGGAACCGGGGAGCTGTTTTTT.

V usage is TRBV20-1 and J usage is TRBJ2-3; D remains ambiguous. The V gene's germline CDR1 is DFQATT and CDR2 SNEGSKA (reference sequence). CDR3 length equals 14 residues. V shed 0 bases and J shed 0 bases, with 7 bases lying between them. CDR3 residues: CSARDPLSTDTQYF. The DNA of the CDR3 is TGCAGTGCTAGAGATCCTCTGAGCACAGATACGCAGTATTTT.

At least ten counts were recorded for this clonotype. The chain joins TRBV20-1 to TRBJ2-3; possibly TRBD1 for D (5 bases). The CDR3 spans 11 residues. Trimming shortened V by 8 bases and J by 8 bases, and 14 bases separated the two germline ends. Germline values: CDR1 DFQATT, CDR2 SNEGSKA (reference sequence). The CDR3 DNA is TGCAGTCCCGACAGTTTCGGTACGCAGTATTTT. Amino acids: CSPDSFGTQYF.

The V call is TRBV3-1, the J call TRBJ1-4; tentative D call: TRBD1 (5 bases). V was trimmed by 0 bases and J by 0 bases, leaving 14 bases between them. The CDR3 spans 18 residues. CDR1 LGHDT and CDR2 YNNKEL come from the germline V gene (reference sequence). CDR3 sequence: CASSQDPLSDTTNEKLFF. In DNA form, the CDR3 reads TGTGCCAGCAGCCAAGATCCTCTGTCGGACACAACTAATGAAAAACTGTTTTTT.

This clonotype was counted a few times. The J gene is TRBJ1-1, the V gene TRBV7-2; D is undetermined. Per the germline V gene, CDR1 is SGHTA and CDR2 is FQGNSA. Trimming cost V 4 bases and J 3 bases, with 9 bases left between them. This CDR3 region has 13 residues. CDR3 sequence reads: CASSSQADTEAFF. CDR3 coding DNA: TGTGCCAGCAGCTCCCAAGCTGACACTGAAGCTTTCTTT.

The chain employs TRBV3-1 and TRBJ2-5; the D is unclear. The length of the CDR3 is 15 residues. The germline V gene has CDR1 LGHDT and CDR2 YNNKEL (reference sequence). Trimming took off 4 bases at V and 3 bases at J, with 15 bases between the two ends. The DNA of the CDR3 is TGTGCCAGCAGCCCCCGCGGTAGCTCGGAAGAGACCCAGTACTTC. Translating gives CASSPRGSSEETQYF.

The J gene is TRBJ2-5, the V gene TRBV12-3 or TRBV12-4, with D possibly matching TRBD2 (5 bases). This CDR3 is 13 amino acids long. V was pared by 8 bases and J by 4 bases, with 14 bases between. For the CDR3, the DNA is TGTGCCAGCGCCGGCGCCGAGGGAGAGACCCAGTACTTC. This gives the protein CASAGAEGETQYF.

V is TRBV29-1 and J is TRBJ1-2; no reliable D call. The V and J ends lost 5 bases and 4 bases respectively, with 20 bases between them. CDR3 length: 15 residues. CDR1 is SQVTM and CDR2 is ANQGSEA in the germline V gene. CDR3 sequence reads: CSVRGGLNRPYGYTF. The CDR3 coding sequence is TGCAGCGTTCGGGGAGGGCTTAATAGGCCCTATGGCTACACCTTC.

CDR3 sequence: CASSSGTGVSYNEQFF. CDR3 nucleotides: TGTGCCAGCAGCTCCGGGACAGGGGTCTCCTACAATGAGCAGTTCTTC. This rearrangement joins TRBV7-9 to TRBJ2-1; 10 bases map to TRBD1. With 4 bases clipped from V and 0 bases from J, the junction kept 3 bases outside the gene matches. The CDR3 consists of 16 residues. Germline CDR1 SEHNR, CDR2 FQNEAQ (reference sequence).

This clonotype was detected many times. This chain links TRBV6-5 with TRBJ1-2; weak D call: TRBD1 (6 bases). V lost 6 bases and J 2 bases, leaving 22 bases between the germline ends. The germline gives CDR1 MNHEY, CDR2 SVGAGI. This CDR3 region has 17 residues. The CDR3 DNA reads as TGTGCCAGCAGCTACAGGGTTGAGAACTGGGGGAACTATGGCTACACCTTC. This gives the protein CASSYRVENWGNYGYTF.

This clonotype was seen a handful of times. J is TRBJ1-5 and V is TRBV12-3 or TRBV12-4, with a tentative D call TRBD1 (5 bases). There are 14 residues in the CDR3. Trimming removed 6 bases from V and 3 bases from J, with 12 bases in between. The CDR3 loop is CASRPGRNNQPQHF. Written as DNA, the CDR3 is TGTGCCAGCAGGCCAGGGAGAAACAATCAGCCCCAGCATTTT.

The chain combines TRBV19 with TRBJ2-2, with a tentative D call TRBD2 (6 bases). CDR1 and CDR2 from the germline V gene are LNHDA and SQIVND (reference sequence). The CDR3 runs to 15 residues. With 6 bases removed from V and 3 bases from J, the gap between germline ends came to 14 bases. CDR3 nucleotides: TGTGCCAGTAGGAGGGCGGGGTCCTACACCGGGGAGCTGTTTTTT. Its protein is CASRRAGSYTGELFF.

This clonotype has only a few counts. This chain links TRBV25-1 with TRBJ2-1; no definite D call. Trimming cost V 4 bases and J 8 bases, with 9 bases left between them. Germline lookup yields CDR1 MGHDK and CDR2 SYGVNS. The CDR3 covers 12 residues. The CDR3 sequence is CASSVAGHEQFF. CDR3 nucleotide sequence: TGTGCCAGCAGTGTAGCAGGCCATGAGCAGTTCTTC.

In its sample, this clonotype was seen once. Germline is not matched at one junction end, which may reflect a read error. The J gene is TRBJ2-1, the V gene TRBV11-1, with unresolved D. Germline V gene lookup returns CDR1 SGHAT and CDR2 FQDESV (reference sequence). The CDR3 length is 15 residues. The CDR3 loop is CASSLYSTSYNEHFF. In DNA, the CDR3 is TGTGCCAGCAGCTTATACTCGACTTCCTACAATGAGCATTTCTTC.

The chain is built from TRBV9 and TRBJ2-3, with D tentatively TRBD1 (6 bases). The CDR3 totals 13 residues. Trimming shortened V by 4 bases and J by 5 bases, and 11 bases separated the two germline ends. The germline V gene encodes CDR1 SGDLS and CDR2 YYNGEE. The CDR3 sequence: CASSYLGGDTQYF. The CDR3 region has the DNA TGTGCCAGCAGCTACCTAGGGGGAGATACGCAGTATTTT.

The gene calls are TRBV28 and TRBJ2-5; 10 positions agree with TRBD1. The CDR3 contains 16 residues. In germline, CDR1 is MDHEN, CDR2 SYDVKM. With 4 bases clipped from V and 5 bases from J, the junction kept 10 bases outside the gene matches. The CDR3: CASSSSGQGVGETQYF. CDR3 nucleotides: TGTGCCAGCAGTTCATCCGGACAGGGGGTGGGGGAGACCCAGTACTTC.

The chain couples TRBV9 to TRBJ2-7; 9 nucleotides align to TRBD1. Germline V gene sequence: CDR1 SGDLS, CDR2 YYNGEE. Trimming cost V 3 bases and J 6 bases; bases outside gene matches: 4. The CDR3 has 13 residues. The CDR3 nucleotides read TGTGCCAGCAGCGCACAGACAGGGGGCGAGCAGTACTTC. This translates into CASSAQTGGEQYF.

This sequence joins TRBV4-1 and TRBJ2-7; TRBD2 might be the D (6 bases). With 1 base removed from V and 9 bases from J, the gap between germline ends came to 13 bases. The CDR3 consists of 13 residues. The germline CDR1 and CDR2 sequences are MGHRA and YSYEKL. The CDR3 is CASSQVGEEGQYF. CDR3 nucleotide sequence: TGCGCCAGCAGCCAAGTTGGGGAGGAGGGGCAGTACTTC.

This clonotype was found a few times. The chain's CDR3 is CASSYRGREETQYF. For the CDR3, the DNA is TGTGCCAGCAGTTATAGGGGGCGCGAGGAGACCCAGTACTTC. The chain joins TRBV27 to TRBJ2-5; 7 bases are shared with TRBD1. The CDR3 length is 14 residues. The V gene's germline CDR1 is MNHEY and CDR2 SMNVEV (reference sequence). V lost 4 bases and J lost 5; bases outside the gene matches: 7.

CDR3 sequence reads: CSASRGYNQPQHF. For the CDR3, the DNA is TGCAGTGCTAGTCGGGGCTACAATCAGCCCCAGCATTTT. This chain joins TRBV20-1 and TRBJ1-5; the D gene is possibly TRBD1 (5 bases). Germline V lookup: CDR1 DFQATT, CDR2 SNEGSKA (reference sequence). This CDR3 spans 13 amino acids. Trimming removed 3 bases at V and 3 bases at J, with 9 bases between.

This chain connects TRBV29-1 to TRBJ2-4; D not resolved. From germline, CDR1 is SQVTM and CDR2 ANQGSEA. Trimming cost V 4 bases and J 7 bases, with 8 bases left between them. The CDR3 length is 11 residues. The CDR3 nucleotides read TGCAGCGTTGGAATACAGAACATTCAGTACTTC. It specifies CSVGIQNIQYF.

The table lists this clonotype with a few counts. The chain combines TRBV4-3 with TRBJ2-3; D remains ambiguous. This CDR3 is built from 16 residues. Trimming stripped 0 bases from V and 1 base from J, with 11 bases between. CDR1 and CDR2 from the germline V gene are LGHNA and YSLEER. As DNA, the CDR3 is TGCGCCAGCAGCCAAGATTTTGGAGTCCGCACAGATACGCAGTATTTT. This encodes CASSQDFGVRTDTQYF.

This clonotype appeared many times. The chain is built from TRBV6-2 or TRBV6-3 and TRBJ2-3, with D hard to call. Trimming left V 5 bases short and J 5 bases short, with 8 bases between. Germline CDR1 and CDR2: MNHEY and SVGEGT. This CDR3 contains 12 residues. In DNA, the CDR3 is TGTGCCAGCAGTAATCCGGAAGATACGCAGTATTTT. Amino acids: CASSNPEDTQYF.

The chain is built from TRBV7-9 and TRBJ2-1; D could derive from TRBD1 or TRBD2 (5 bases each). The CDR3 runs to 14 residues. CDR1 and CDR2 (germline): SEHNR, FQNEAQ (reference sequence). V was pared by 1 base and J by 8 bases, with 12 bases between. CDR3 coding DNA: TGTGCCAGCAGCTTAGAGGCGAGGGGCCATGAGCAGTTCTTC. It translates to CASSLEARGHEQFF.

Only a few counts were recorded for this clonotype. CDR3 protein: CASSQTIKTGHTGELFF. The DNA for the CDR3 is TGTGCCAGCAGCCAAACCATAAAGACAGGGCACACCGGGGAGCTGTTTTTT. This chain joins TRBV3-1 and TRBJ2-2; 7 bases agree with TRBD1. The CDR3 is made up of 17 amino acids. With V trimmed by 2 bases and J by 3 bases, 9 bases remained unmatched. Germline CDR1 LGHDT, CDR2 YNNKEL (reference sequence).

This clonotype was seen ten or more times. This chain connects TRBV11-1 to TRBJ2-5, with D possibly TRBD2 on 6 matching bases. This CDR3 region has 13 residues. The V gene's germline CDR1 is SGHAT and CDR2 FQDESV (reference sequence). Deletions cut 5 bases from V and 4 bases from J, with 11 bases between. The CDR3 reads CASSAGPRETQYF. In DNA, the CDR3 is TGTGCCAGCAGCGCGGGGCCCCGAGAGACCCAGTACTTC.

The table lists this clonotype with many counts. The genes are TRBV20-1 and TRBJ2-1, with 10 bases fitting TRBD2. V gave up 5 bases and J gave up 4 bases; unmatched junction bases: 5. In germline, CDR1 is DFQATT, CDR2 SNEGSKA (reference sequence). The CDR3 covers 14 residues. CDR3 sequence (DNA): TGCAGTGCTGGTCTAGCGGGGGCATACAATGAGCAGTTCTTC. This codes for CSAGLAGAYNEQFF.

The chain couples TRBV7-2 to TRBJ2-7, with D perhaps TRBD2 (6 bases). V was pared by 5 bases and J by 0 bases, with 17 bases between. Germline loops: CDR1 SGHTA, CDR2 FQGNSA. The CDR3 sequence is 16 residues long. This chain's CDR3 is CASSRTGGLFSYEQYF. The DNA of the CDR3 is TGTGCCAGCAGCAGAACCGGGGGACTTTTCTCCTACGAGCAGTACTTC. Full variable domain (rest looked up from reference TRBV7-2 and TRBJ2-7): GAGVSQSPSNKVTEKGKDVELRCDPISGHTALYWYRQSLGQGLEFLIYFQGNSAPDKSGLPSDRFSAERTGGSVSTLTIQRTQQEDSAVYLCASSRTGGLFSYEQYFGPGTRLTVT.

The chain combines TRBV11-2 with TRBJ1-1; D not certain. CDR1 is SGHAT and CDR2 is FQNNGV in the germline V gene. The CDR3 is 14 residues long. Trimming took off 1 base at V and 4 bases at J, with 10 bases between the two ends. This CDR3 is CASSLGTSGTEAFF. The CDR3 DNA reads TGTGCCAGCAGCTTAGGTACGTCCGGCACTGAAGCTTTCTTT.